This TCR beta chain appears in the sequencing data of a study of Graves' ophthalmopathy and Graves' hyperthyroidism. Deletions cut 6 bases from V and 5 bases from J, with 7 bases between. From germline, CDR1 is MGHDK and CDR2 SYGVNS. The CDR3 is made up of 11 amino acids. RNA transcripts were the source from which TCR beta CDR3 regions were amplified. A first-round RT-PCR used HTBI primers, followed by a second-round multiplex PCR. TCRdb re-analysed the multiplex PCR reads in MiXCR, keeping a single row per CDR3 protein. Counted here are a few hundred thousand distinct CDR3 sequences, 15% occurring once; the ten biggest clones make up roughly 7%. The hyperthyroidism patients, aged 18 to 65, had been newly diagnosed, with under 2 months' duration. This clonotype occurred many times.

The chain couples TRBV25-1 to TRBJ1-1, with unresolved D. The sequence was collected from a woman under 30 with stable Graves' hyperthyroidism. The sequencing sample was made of peripheral blood. Here the CDR3 reads CASRRVTEAFF. CDR3 DNA: TGTGCCAGCAGACGTGTTACTGAAGCTTTCTTT.